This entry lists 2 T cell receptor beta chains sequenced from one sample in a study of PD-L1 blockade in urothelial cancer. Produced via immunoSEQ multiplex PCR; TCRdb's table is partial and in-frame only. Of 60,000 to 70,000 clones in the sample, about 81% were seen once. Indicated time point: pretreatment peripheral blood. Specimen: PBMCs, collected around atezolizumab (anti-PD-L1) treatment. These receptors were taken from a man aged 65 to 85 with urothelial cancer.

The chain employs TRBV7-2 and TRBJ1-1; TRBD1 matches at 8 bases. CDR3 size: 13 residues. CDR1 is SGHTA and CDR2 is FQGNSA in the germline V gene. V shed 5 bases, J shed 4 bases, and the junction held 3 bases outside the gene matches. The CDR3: CASSHQGATEAFF. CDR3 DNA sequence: TGTGCCAGCAGCCATCAGGGGGCCACTGAAGCTTTCTTT.

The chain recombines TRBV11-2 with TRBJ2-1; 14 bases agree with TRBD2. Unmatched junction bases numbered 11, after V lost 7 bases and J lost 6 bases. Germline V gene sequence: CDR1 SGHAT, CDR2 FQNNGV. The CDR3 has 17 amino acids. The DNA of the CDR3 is TGTGCCAGCACGGGCGGGGGACTAGCGGGAGTAAGCAATGAGCAGTTCTTC. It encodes CASTGGGLAGVSNEQFF.